The rows below give T cell receptor beta chains drawn from one sample of a study of immune cell composition in non-small cell lung cancer. TCRdb keeps only in-frame clones here, not all; method: immunoSEQ multiplex PCR. Of some 9,000 clones listed, roughly 69% are singletons. The sample comprised non-adjacent lung tissue. Source of these receptors: a human donor with non-small cell lung cancer. The conserved cysteine and the conserved F or W are not part of the CDR3 here.

v_call | cdr3_aa
TRBV7-9 | ASSSLVSYEQY
TRBV12-5 | ASAPVWGSINQPQH
TRBV9 | ASSVRLAREQY
TRBV5-1 | ASSLEGLGQETQY
TRBV29-1 | SVEDLQTGKSYEQY
TRBV5-1 | ASSLTGSYEQY
TRBV5-1 | ASRPEGVNSPLH
TRBV6-5 | ASSYDGAGANVLT
TRBV7-2 | ASSFQPTGAGGDTQY
TRBV29-1 | SVEPEDSGETQY
TRBV4-3 | ASSQVALGLNTGELF
TRBV6-4 | ASSDAPGQATYEQY
TRBV7-9 | ASSSTSGGLSYEQY
TRBV7-9 | ASSLGVLEDQPQH
TRBV6-4 | ASSRLAGDTGELF
TRBV6-6 | ASNTGGYGYT
TRBV2 | ASGRDRGYEQY